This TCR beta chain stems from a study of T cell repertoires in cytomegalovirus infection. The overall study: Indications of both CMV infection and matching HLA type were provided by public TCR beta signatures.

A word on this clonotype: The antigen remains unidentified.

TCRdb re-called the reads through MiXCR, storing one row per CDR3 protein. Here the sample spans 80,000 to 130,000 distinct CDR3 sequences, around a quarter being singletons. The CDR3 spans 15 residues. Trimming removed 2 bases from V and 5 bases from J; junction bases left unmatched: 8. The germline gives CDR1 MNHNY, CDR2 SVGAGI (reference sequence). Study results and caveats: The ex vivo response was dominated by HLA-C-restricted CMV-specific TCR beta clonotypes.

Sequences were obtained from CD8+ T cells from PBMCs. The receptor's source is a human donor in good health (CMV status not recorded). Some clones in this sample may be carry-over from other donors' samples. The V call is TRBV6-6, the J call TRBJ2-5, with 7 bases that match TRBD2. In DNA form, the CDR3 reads TGTGCCAGCAGTTACCTAGCGGAGGGGAGCGAGACCCAGTACTTC. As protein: CASSYLAEGSETQYF.